The entry below gives a single T cell receptor beta chain sequence along with its context. These data are taken from a study of blood T cell repertoires in COVID-19. Study summary: The analysed material was cDNA or gDNA that came from T cells, B-cell-depleted T cells, or PBMCs.

The CDR3 loop spans 16 amino acids. CDR1 and CDR2 (germline): KGHDR, SFDVKD. J was trimmed by 0 bases and V by 4 bases; bases with no gene match: 5. Generated by immunoSEQ multiplex PCR, the TCRdb table keeps only in-frame clones and is missing some. Of roughly 250,000 clones listed, over 80% are singletons. Recruitment covered over 20 US areas and drew participants whose ages spanned roughly 18 to 100 years. Cohort placement rested on clinical history that participants reported themselves. Cohort 3 recovered donors had two negative PCRs, clearance, or symptom resolution. The chain links TRBV24-1 to TRBJ1-5; 7 nucleotides agree with TRBD1. The clonotype originates from a young woman who had recovered from COVID-19. Sequencing was performed on PBMCs or T cells enriched from blood (not recorded which). CDR3 amino acids: CATSDPDRLSNQPQHF. DNA of the CDR3: TGTGCCACCAGTGACCCGGACAGGCTTAGCAATCAGCCCCAGCATTTT.